The 10 T cell receptor beta chains listed next were all sequenced from one sample in a study of cytomegalovirus exposure and HLA in healthy donors. It was with 60 Vbeta and 13 Jbeta primers that the PCR ran. Assay used: immunoSEQ multiplex PCR; TCRdb lists only in-frame clones, some missing. Here the sample spans about 170,000 clones, 55% to 65% being singletons. Sample: PBMCs. The receptors were sampled from a man in his forties in good health and CMV-seronegative.

The chain combines TRBV10-3 with TRBJ2-7, with TRBD1 matching 7 bases. V gave up 4 bases and J gave up 1 base; unmatched junction bases: 1. The CDR3 consists of 13 residues. From germline, CDR1 is ENHRY and CDR2 SYGVKD. DNA for the CDR3: TGTGCCATCAGTGGACAGGGTTCCTACGAGCAGTACTTC. This sequence encodes CAISGQGSYEQYF.

This clone was counted once. The V call is TRBV2, the J call TRBJ1-1; 11 positions agree with TRBD1. The germline CDR1 and CDR2 sequences are SNHLY and FYNNEI. The CDR3 consists of 14 residues. V was pared by 7 bases and J by 5 bases, with 6 bases of the junction left unmatched. CDR3 nucleotides: TGTGCCAGCACTCGGGACAGGGGGAGGACTGAAGCTTTCTTT. This codes for CASTRDRGRTEAFF.

The chain combines TRBV7-9 with TRBJ1-2, with D maybe TRBD1 (5 bases). Per germline, CDR1 SEHNR and CDR2 FQNEAQ (reference sequence). V shed 1 base and J shed 7 bases, with 10 bases lying between them. CDR3 length equals 13 residues. CDR3 DNA sequence: TGTGCCAGCAGCTTAGATGGCGGGACTGGCTACACCTTC. Translation: CASSLDGGTGYTF. Variable domain in full (rest from reference TRBV7-9 and TRBJ1-2): DTGVSQNPRHKITKRGQNVTFRCDPISEHNRLYWYRQTLGQGPEFLTYFQNEAQLEKSRLLSDRFSAERPKGSFSTLEIQRTEQGDSAMYLCASSLDGGTGYTFGSGTRLTVV.

In this sample, this clone turned up once. V and J are TRBV27 and TRBJ1-6; a weak D match, TRBD1 (6 bases). CDR1 and CDR2 from the germline V gene are MNHEY and SMNVEV (reference sequence). V lost 5 bases to trimming and J lost 7 bases, with 6 bases between them. The CDR3 sequence is 12 residues long. The CDR3 protein is CASSTGNSPLHF. The CDR3 DNA sequence: TGTGCCAGCAGTACAGGGAATTCACCCCTCCACTTT.

This clone was observed a few times. The J gene is TRBJ1-1, the V gene TRBV10-3; TRBD1 aligns across 10 bases. The germline gives CDR1 ENHRY, CDR2 SYGVKD. The trim removed 3 bases at V and 11 bases at J, leaving 6 bases unmatched. The CDR3 has 13 amino acids. CDR3 region: CAISDGQGEDAFF. The CDR3 DNA sequence: TGTGCCATCAGTGACGGACAGGGGGAAGACGCTTTCTTT.

The rearrangement uses TRBV30 and TRBJ2-2, with 14 bases lining up with TRBD2. Germline values: CDR1 GTSNPN, CDR2 SVGIG (reference sequence). The trim removed 3 bases at V and 0 bases at J, leaving 9 bases unmatched. The CDR3 has 19 amino acids. CDR3 residues: CAWRDKGLAGGTNTGELFF. CDR3 DNA sequence: TGTGCCTGGAGGGATAAAGGACTAGCGGGAGGCACGAACACCGGGGAGCTGTTTTTT.

This sequence joins TRBV12-5 and TRBJ2-5; possibly TRBD1 for D (6 bases). Germline V gene data show CDR1 as LGHNT and CDR2 as FRNRAP. The CDR3 totals 16 residues. Trimming cost V 4 bases and J 0 bases, with 15 bases left between them. CDR3 sequence: CASGSQLGTHQETQYF. DNA of the CDR3: TGTGCTAGTGGTTCCCAACTCGGGACACACCAAGAGACCCAGTACTTC.

DNA of the CDR3: TGCGCCAGCAGCCAGGCGCCGGGACAGGGATACGATACGCAGTATTTT. It translates to CASSQAPGQGYDTQYF. The J gene is TRBJ2-3, the V gene TRBV4-1, with TRBD1 identical over 9 bases. Germline V gene lookup returns CDR1 MGHRA and CDR2 YSYEKL. Trimming cost V 3 bases and J 6 bases; bases outside gene matches: 10. CDR3 length: 16 amino acids.

The V gene is TRBV7-2, the J gene TRBJ2-4; 11 bases fit TRBD1. After removal of 0 bases from V and 6 bases from J, the junction contained 4 bases not matched to a gene. Germline CDR1 and CDR2: SGHTA and FQGNSA. The CDR3 totals 16 residues. In DNA form, the CDR3 reads TGTGCCAGCAGCTTAGCGGGACAGGGGGAAAGAAACATTCAGTACTTC. Protein product: CASSLAGQGERNIQYF. Supplemented by reference TRBV7-2 and TRBJ2-4, the full variable domain reads GAGVSQSPSNKVTEKGKDVELRCDPISGHTALYWYRQSLGQGLEFLIYFQGNSAPDKSGLPSDRFSAERTGGSVSTLTIQRTQQEDSAVYLCASSLAGQGERNIQYFGAGTRLSVL.

Written as DNA, the CDR3 is TGTGCCAGCTCGAACAGGCTCACCGGGGAGCTGTTTTTT. Translated, it gives CASSNRLTGELFF. The chain employs TRBV14 and TRBJ2-2; D possibly corresponds to TRBD1 (5 bases). With 8 bases removed from V and 4 bases from J, the gap between germline ends came to 11 bases. CDR3 length: 13 amino acids. The germline CDR1 and CDR2 sequences are SGHDN and FVKESK.